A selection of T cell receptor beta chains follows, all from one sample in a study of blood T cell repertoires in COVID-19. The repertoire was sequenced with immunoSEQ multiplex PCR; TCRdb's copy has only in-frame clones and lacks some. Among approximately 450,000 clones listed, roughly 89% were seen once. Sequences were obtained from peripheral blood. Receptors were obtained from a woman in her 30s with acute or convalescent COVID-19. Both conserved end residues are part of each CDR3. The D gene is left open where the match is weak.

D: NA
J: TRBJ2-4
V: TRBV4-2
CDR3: CASSQTGIQYF

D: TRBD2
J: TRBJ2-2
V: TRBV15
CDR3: CATSKEMAAGGPTGELFF

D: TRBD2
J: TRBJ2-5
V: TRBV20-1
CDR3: CSASKVLAGGRPMETQYF

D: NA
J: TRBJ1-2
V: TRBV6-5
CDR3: CASTTGLSGYTF

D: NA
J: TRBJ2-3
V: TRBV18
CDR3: CASSPPDRPSTDTQYF

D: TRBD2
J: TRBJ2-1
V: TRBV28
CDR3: CASSVPRGSLNEQFF

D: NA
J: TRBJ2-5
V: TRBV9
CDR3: CASSVGLGVKETQYF

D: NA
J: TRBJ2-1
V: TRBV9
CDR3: CASSVGTGFYNEQFF

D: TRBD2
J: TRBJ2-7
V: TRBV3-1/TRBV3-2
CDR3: CASSQPSGAGGYEQYF

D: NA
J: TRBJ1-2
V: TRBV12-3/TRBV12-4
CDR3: CATDGGYGYTF

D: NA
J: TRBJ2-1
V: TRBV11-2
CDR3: CASSSLRGDAYNEQFF

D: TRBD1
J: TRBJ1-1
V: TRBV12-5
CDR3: CASGLLGTGHTEAFF

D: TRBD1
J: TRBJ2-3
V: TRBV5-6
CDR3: CASSLLTGDHTQYF

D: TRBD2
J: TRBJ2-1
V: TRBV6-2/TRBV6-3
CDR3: CASSLKSGGWQFF

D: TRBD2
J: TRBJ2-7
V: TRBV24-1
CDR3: CATSSASGPDQQYF

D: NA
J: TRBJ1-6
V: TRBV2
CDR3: CASKDRWGAPLHF

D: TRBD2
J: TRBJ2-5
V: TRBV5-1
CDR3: CASSPTSTAGGTQYF

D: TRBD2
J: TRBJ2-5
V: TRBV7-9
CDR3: CASSSGPSGGRQETQYF

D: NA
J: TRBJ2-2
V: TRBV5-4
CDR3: CASSPHSRGDTGELFF

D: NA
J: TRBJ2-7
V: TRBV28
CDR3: CASRPDSYEQYF

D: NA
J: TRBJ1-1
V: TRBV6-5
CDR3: CASSYGYRAEAFF

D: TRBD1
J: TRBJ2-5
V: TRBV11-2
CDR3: CASSLGQNRGQRETQYF

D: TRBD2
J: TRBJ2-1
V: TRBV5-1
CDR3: CASSYPGTSGGSEQFF

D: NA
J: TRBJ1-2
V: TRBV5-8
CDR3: CAAGVEWDMDYGYTF

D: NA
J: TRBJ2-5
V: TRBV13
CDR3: CASSLALDRKETQYF

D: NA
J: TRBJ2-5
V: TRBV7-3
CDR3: CASSFEGGETQYF

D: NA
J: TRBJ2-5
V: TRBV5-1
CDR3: CASSLGAWERETQYF

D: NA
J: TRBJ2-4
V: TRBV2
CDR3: CASLSERAKNIQYF

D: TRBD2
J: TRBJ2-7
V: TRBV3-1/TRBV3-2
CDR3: CASSQDRKRGGREQYF

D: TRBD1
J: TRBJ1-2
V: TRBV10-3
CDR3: CAISDGTGVYGYTF

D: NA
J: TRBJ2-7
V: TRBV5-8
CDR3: CATIPGDPAYEQYF

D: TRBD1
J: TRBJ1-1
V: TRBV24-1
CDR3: CATRPTGSTEAFF

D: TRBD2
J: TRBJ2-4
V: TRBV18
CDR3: CASSPQSGGKGKNIQYF

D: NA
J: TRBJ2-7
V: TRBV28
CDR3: CASSLPGVYEQYF

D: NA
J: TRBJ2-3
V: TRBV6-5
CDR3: CASSYSGPSTDTQYF

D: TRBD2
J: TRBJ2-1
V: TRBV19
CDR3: CASSIAGGRNEQFF

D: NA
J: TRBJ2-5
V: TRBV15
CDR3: CATSRGTKETQYF

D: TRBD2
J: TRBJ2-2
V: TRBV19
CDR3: CASSRLAGGNGELFF

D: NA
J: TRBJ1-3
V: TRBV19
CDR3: CASSGTTIGNTIYF

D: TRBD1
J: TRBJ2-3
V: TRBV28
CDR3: CASSASGTGSSYTQYF

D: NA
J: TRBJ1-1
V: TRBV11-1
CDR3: CASSLEVNTEAFF

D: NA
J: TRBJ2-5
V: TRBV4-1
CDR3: CASAEWGLQETQYF

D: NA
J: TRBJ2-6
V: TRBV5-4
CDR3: CASSRKESGANVLTF

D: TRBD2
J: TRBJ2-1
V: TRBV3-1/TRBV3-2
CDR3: CASSQRPPFASGYNEQFF

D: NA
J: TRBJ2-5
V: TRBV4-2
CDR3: CASSQDYLKGQTQYF

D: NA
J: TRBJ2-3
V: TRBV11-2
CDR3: CASSPKGGTDTQYF

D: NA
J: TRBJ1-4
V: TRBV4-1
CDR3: CASSLRRGFLPVEKLFF

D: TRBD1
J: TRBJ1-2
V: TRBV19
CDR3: CASSTGQGAYYGYTF

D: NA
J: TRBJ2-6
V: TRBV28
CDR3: CASRSSGANVLTF

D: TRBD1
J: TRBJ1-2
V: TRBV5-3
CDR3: CARSLPNRQGLDGYTF

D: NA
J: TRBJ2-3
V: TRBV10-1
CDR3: CASSESDIFTDTQYF

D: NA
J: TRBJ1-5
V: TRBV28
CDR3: CASTGTSKNQPQHF

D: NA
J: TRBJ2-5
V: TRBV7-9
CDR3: CASSWGTGQETQYF

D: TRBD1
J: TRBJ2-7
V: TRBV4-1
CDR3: CASSQDGTGRNYEQYF

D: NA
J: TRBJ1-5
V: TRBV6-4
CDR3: CASSDSRSNQPQHF

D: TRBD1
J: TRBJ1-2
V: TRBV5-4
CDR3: CASSPPGQLHGYTF

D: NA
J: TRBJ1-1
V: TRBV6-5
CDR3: CASRTVNTEAFF

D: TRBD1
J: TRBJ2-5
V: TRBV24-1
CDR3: CATSDPGTGQLETQYF

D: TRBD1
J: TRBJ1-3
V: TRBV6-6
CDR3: CASRPTGGSGNTIYF